A single sample gave rise to the 20 T cell receptor beta chains below, sequenced in a study of T cells in Graves' hyperthyroidism and ophthalmopathy. RNA transcripts yielded amplified TCR beta CDR3 regions. The TCR CDR3 was amplified in a first-round RT-PCR using the HTBI primer set. Each CDR3 protein is one row after TCRdb ran MiXCR on the multiplex PCR reads. This sample has some 510,000 distinct CDR3 sequences; under 25% occur once, and the top ten carry about 25%. Sequencing was carried out using blood. The receptors originated from a man aged 18 to 30 with Graves' hyperthyroidism.

This clonotype showed up many times. The rearrangement joins TRBV6-5 to TRBJ1-1; D ambiguous. CDR3 size: 13 residues. Germline V gene lookup returns CDR1 MNHEY and CDR2 SVGAGI. Trimming left V 7 bases short and J 3 bases short, with 12 bases between. The CDR3 loop reads CASTSTAYTEAFF. As DNA, the CDR3 is TGTGCCAGCACTTCGACGGCCTACACTGAAGCTTTCTTT.

This clonotype was observed a few times. The chain combines TRBV4-2 with TRBJ1-6; TRBD1 aligns across 8 bases. Germline CDR1 and CDR2: LGHNA and YNFKEQ. The CDR3 covers 15 residues. V dropped 0 bases and J dropped 7; count of bases not matched to a gene: 2. The CDR3 bases are TGTGCCAGCAGCCAAGAGGACAGGGTCAATTCACCCCTCCACTTT. Its translation: CASSQEDRVNSPLHF.

This clonotype was seen a few times. The chain carries TRBV4-1 and TRBJ1-5, with D possibly TRBD1 on 5 matching bases. CDR3 length: 17 residues. V was pared by 1 base and J by 4 bases, with 17 bases between. Germline V gene lookup returns CDR1 MGHRA and CDR2 YSYEKL. The CDR3 protein is CASSQGRVGRLNQPQHF. The CDR3 DNA is TGCGCCAGCAGCCAAGGGAGGGTGGGGCGCCTAAATCAGCCCCAGCATTTT.

This clonotype has ten or more counts. The genes are TRBV30 and TRBJ2-7; no clear D. The CDR3 totals 13 residues. Germline V gives CDR1 GTSNPN, CDR2 SVGIG (reference sequence). Trimming removed 0 bases at V and 4 bases at J, with 10 bases between. As DNA, the CDR3 is TGTGCCTGGAGTGTACTACGCACGTACGAGCAGTACTTC. Translated, it gives CAWSVLRTYEQYF. Together with reference TRBV30 and TRBJ2-7, the CDR3 gives the full variable domain: SQTIHQWPATLVQPVGSPLSLECTVEGTSNPNLYWYRQAAGRGLQLLFYSVGIGQISSEVPQNLSASRPQDRQFILSSKKLLLSDSGFYLCAWSVLRTYEQYFGPGTRLTVT.

This clonotype was seen at least ten times. The genes are TRBV6-5 and TRBJ2-7; 10 nucleotides match TRBD1. This CDR3 region has 16 residues. The V gene's germline CDR1 is MNHEY and CDR2 SVGAGI. Trimming cost V 5 bases and J 4 bases; bases outside gene matches: 11. The CDR3 coding sequence is TGTGCCAGCAGTCAACTCGGCCGGGGACAGGGGTACGAGCAGTACTTC. Its translation is CASSQLGRGQGYEQYF.

The sample holds many counts of this clonotype. This chain uses TRBV24-1 with TRBJ2-5, with D tentatively TRBD1 (6 bases). The CDR3 length is 13 residues. Per germline, CDR1 KGHDR and CDR2 SFDVKD. The V gene lost 5 bases and the J gene lost 4 bases, with 10 bases spanning the gap. For the CDR3, the DNA is TGTGCCACCAGTGCCAGGGGTCGAGAGACCCAGTACTTC. Residues: CATSARGRETQYF.

This clonotype occurred a few times. The chain has TRBV7-9 and TRBJ1-2; D gene ambiguous. The CDR3 is made up of 15 amino acids. V was cut by 1 base and J by 3 bases, with 12 bases left in between. Germline values: CDR1 SEHNR, CDR2 FQNEAQ (reference sequence). The CDR3 region is CASSLEEAAHYGYTF. In nucleotides, the CDR3 is TGTGCCAGCAGCTTAGAAGAGGCAGCCCACTATGGCTACACCTTC.

The chain uses TRBV20-1 and TRBJ1-5; D remains unclear. Germline-derived CDR1 and CDR2 are DFQATT and SNEGSKA (reference sequence). The CDR3 has 14 amino acids. The ends were cut back, 3 bases at V and 4 bases at J, with 13 bases in the middle. CDR3 sequence reads: CSASERGRNQPQHF. The CDR3 region has the DNA TGCAGTGCTAGTGAGCGGGGTCGGAATCAGCCCCAGCATTTT.

J is TRBJ2-7 and V is TRBV27; 7 nucleotides match TRBD1. Germline-derived CDR1 and CDR2 are MNHEY and SMNVEV (reference sequence). V shed 9 bases, J shed 6 bases, and the junction held 8 bases outside the gene matches. This CDR3 contains 12 residues. The CDR3 DNA reads as TGTGCCAGTCAAGGGACAGCCTCCGAGCAGTACTTC. It is translated as CASQGTASEQYF.

The table lists this clonotype with many counts. The rearrangement uses TRBV7-8 and TRBJ1-1; tentative D call: TRBD1 (5 bases). The germline CDR1 and CDR2 sequences are SGHVS and FQNEAQ. The CDR3 sequence is 13 residues long. Deletions cut 5 bases from V and 10 bases from J, with 17 bases between. In DNA form, the CDR3 reads TGTGCCAGCAGCCACAGGACCGGGCGAGGAGCTTTCTTT. It translates to CASSHRTGRGAFF.

This clonotype was counted at least ten times. This chain links TRBV11-3 with TRBJ1-2, with D hard to call. The CDR3 sequence is 14 residues long. Germline V gives CDR1 SGHNT, CDR2 YENEEA. V lost 5 bases and J 5 bases, leaving 15 bases between the germline ends. CDR3 sequence (DNA): TGTGCCAGCAGCCTAACGGACGGGGTGTATGGCTACACCTTC. It yields the protein CASSLTDGVYGYTF.

This clonotype was counted at least ten times. The V call is TRBV7-9, the J call TRBJ1-1, with D possibly TRBD1 on 6 matching bases. CDR1 SEHNR and CDR2 FQNEAQ come from the germline V gene (reference sequence). Trimming pared 3 bases from V and 3 bases from J, leaving 8 bases between. The CDR3 contains 13 residues. Written as DNA, the CDR3 is TGTGCCAGCAGCTTTCAGGGGCACACTGAAGCTTTCTTT. Translation: CASSFQGHTEAFF.

Many counts were recorded for this clonotype. This chain links TRBV6-1 with TRBJ1-1; no reliable D call. The CDR3 spans 13 residues. V lost 6 bases and J 1 base, leaving 9 bases between the germline ends. CDR1 is MNHNS, CDR2 SASEGT, per germline. This CDR3 is CASRAFQNTEAFF. For the CDR3, the DNA is TGTGCCAGCAGGGCATTCCAGAACACTGAAGCTTTCTTT.

This clonotype appeared many times. The chain links TRBV15 to TRBJ1-1; no clear D gene. V shed 4 bases and J shed 1 base, with 7 bases lying between them. In germline, CDR1 is LNHNV, CDR2 YYDKDF (reference sequence). CDR3 length equals 13 residues. The CDR3 protein is CATSTSRNTEAFF. The DNA for the CDR3 is TGTGCCACCAGCACCTCTCGGAACACTGAAGCTTTCTTT.

This clonotype was seen a handful of times. This sequence joins TRBV27 and TRBJ1-2; weak D call: TRBD1 (6 bases). This CDR3 has 13 amino acids. Trimming took off 2 bases at V and 8 bases at J, with 12 bases between the two ends. Germline values: CDR1 MNHEY, CDR2 SMNVEV (reference sequence). In DNA, the CDR3 is TGTGCCAGCAGTTTAGATGGGGGCTGGGGCTACACCTTC. Amino acid sequence: CASSLDGGWGYTF.

Ten or more counts support this clonotype. The chain joins TRBV6-1 to TRBJ1-5; no definite D call. The CDR3 has 15 residues. V lost 4 bases and J lost 2, with 12 bases in between. Germline assignment: CDR1 MNHNS and CDR2 SASEGT. CDR3 protein: CASSGGQAGNQPQHF. The DNA of the CDR3 is TGTGCCAGCAGTGGAGGGCAGGCGGGCAATCAGCCCCAGCATTTT.

The gene calls are TRBV9 and TRBJ1-2; D gene unclear. Germline CDR1 is SGDLS and CDR2 is YYNGEE. CDR3 length equals 13 residues. The germline V and J ends were trimmed by 4 bases and 3 bases, with 10 bases remaining between them. In DNA, the CDR3 is TGTGCCAGCAGCTCTGGGCCGGACTATGGCTACACCTTC. Amino acid sequence: CASSSGPDYGYTF. Looking up the rest from reference TRBV9 and TRBJ1-2 gives the full variable domain: DSGVTQTPKHLITATGQRVTLRCSPRSGDLSVYWYQQSLDQGLQFLIQYYNGEERAKGNILERFSAQQFPDLHSELNLSSLELGDSALYFCASSSGPDYGYTFGSGTRLTVV.

This clonotype has a count of ten or more. J is TRBJ1-1 and V is TRBV18; D remains ambiguous. The CDR3 loop spans 14 amino acids. CDR1 is KGHSH and CDR2 is LQKENI in the germline V gene. V was clipped by 2 bases and J by 6 bases, with 13 bases between them. CDR3 amino acids: CASSPVAPWAEAFF. The CDR3 nucleotides are TGTGCCAGCTCACCAGTGGCACCTTGGGCTGAAGCTTTCTTT.

The V gene is TRBV28, the J gene TRBJ1-2, with D uncertain. The CDR3 runs to 12 residues. CDR1 and CDR2 (germline): MDHEN, SYDVKM. The V end lost 7 bases, the J end lost 6 bases, and 12 bases lay between the germline ends. The CDR3 sequence: CASKEGIDGYTF. In nucleotides, the CDR3 is TGTGCCAGCAAGGAGGGTATAGATGGCTACACCTTC.

This chain joins TRBV6-2 or TRBV6-3 and TRBJ2-7; maybe TRBD1 (5 bases). This CDR3 has 14 amino acids. Trimming removed 11 bases from V and 2 bases from J, with 19 bases in between. The germline V gene has CDR1 MNHEY and CDR2 SVGEGT. The CDR3 region is CASRTVRGPYEQYF. CDR3 in DNA: TGTGCCTCGAGGACGGTTAGGGGCCCCTACGAGCAGTACTTC.